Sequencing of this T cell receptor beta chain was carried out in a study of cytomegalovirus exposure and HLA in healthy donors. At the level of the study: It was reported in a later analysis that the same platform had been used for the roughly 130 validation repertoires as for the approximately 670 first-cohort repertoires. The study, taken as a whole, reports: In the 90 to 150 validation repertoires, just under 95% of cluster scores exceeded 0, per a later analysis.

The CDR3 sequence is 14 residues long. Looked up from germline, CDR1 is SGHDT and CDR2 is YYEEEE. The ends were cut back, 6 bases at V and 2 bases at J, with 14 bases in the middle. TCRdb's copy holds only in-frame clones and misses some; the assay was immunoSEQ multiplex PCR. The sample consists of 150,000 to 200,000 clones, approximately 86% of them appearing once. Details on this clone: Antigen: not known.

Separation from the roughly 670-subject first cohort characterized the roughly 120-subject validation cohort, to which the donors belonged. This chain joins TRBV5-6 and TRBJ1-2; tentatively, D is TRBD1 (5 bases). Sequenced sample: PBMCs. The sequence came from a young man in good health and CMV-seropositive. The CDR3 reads CASTLGPTNYGYTF. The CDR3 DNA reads TGTGCCAGCACCCTGGGGCCGACCAACTATGGCTACACCTTC.